This TCR beta chain was sequenced in a study of blood T cell repertoires in COVID-19. Study at large: T cells, B-cell-depleted T cells, or PBMCs provided the cDNA or gDNA that served as material.

Trimming took 6 bases from V and 0 from J, leaving 13 bases between them. Germline V gives CDR1 LNHDA, CDR2 SQIVND (reference sequence). The CDR3 has 15 residues. TCRdb keeps only in-frame clones here, not all; method: immunoSEQ multiplex PCR. The table shows about 210,000 clones, with around four fifths occurring only once. The chain is built from TRBV19 and TRBJ2-3, with D possibly being TRBD1 (5 bases). The TCR was taken from a woman aged 80 or over with COVID-19, enrolled during active disease. Sequencing was performed on peripheral blood. CDR3 coding DNA: TGTGCCAGTAGAACATGGGGCAGTAGCACAGATACGCAGTATTTT. Residues: CASRTWGSSTDTQYF.